These 27 T cell receptor beta chains originate from one sample sequenced in a study of blood T cell repertoires in COVID-19. Some clones are missing from TCRdb's copy, which holds only in-frame ones; the method was immunoSEQ multiplex PCR. The sample shows around 150,000 clones, 80% to 95% of them seen only once. Sequencing used peripheral blood. These receptors all stem from a woman in her 50s with acute or convalescent COVID-19.

The V and J genes are TRBV12-5 and TRBJ1-5; 10 bases are a match to TRBD1. Germline CDR1 LGHNT, CDR2 FRNRAP. This CDR3 is built from 20 residues. Unmatched junction bases numbered 18, after V lost 0 bases and J lost 7 bases. CDR3 bases: TGTGCTAGTGGTTTGGTCCCTTTTCACCCCGCCGGGACAGGGGCCCAGCCCCAGCATTTT. Amino acid sequence: CASGLVPFHPAGTGAQPQHF.

The gene calls are TRBV24-1 and TRBJ1-4, with 11 bases lining up with TRBD1. Germline lookup yields CDR1 KGHDR and CDR2 SFDVKD. This CDR3 contains 17 residues. V lost 9 bases, J lost 2 bases, and 10 bases stayed unmatched. In DNA, the CDR3 is TGTGCCACCCCTCCGGGACAGGGGGGTAGGACTAATGAAAAACTGTTTTTT. Amino acids: CATPPGQGGRTNEKLFF.

This chain connects TRBV6-5 to TRBJ2-3, with 7 bases identical to TRBD2. Unmatched junction bases numbered 7, after V lost 2 bases and J lost 5 bases. This CDR3 is built from 15 residues. Germline V lookup: CDR1 MNHEY, CDR2 SVGAGI. CDR3 amino acids: CASSYLGTIGDTQYF. The CDR3 DNA reads as TGTGCCAGCAGTTACCTCGGGACTATCGGAGATACGCAGTATTTT.

The CDR3 region has the DNA TGTGCCAGCAGTTTACCAGGGGAAGGGGATACGCAGTATTTT. This sequence encodes CASSLPGEGDTQYF. V and J are TRBV6-5 and TRBJ2-3, with D possibly matching TRBD1 (6 bases). With 4 bases removed from V and 6 bases from J, the gap between germline ends came to 14 bases. CDR1 is MNHEY and CDR2 is SVGAGI in the germline V gene. The CDR3 consists of 14 residues.

The chain joins TRBV6-6 to TRBJ1-5; TRBD1 aligns across 9 bases. This CDR3 has 15 residues. Trimming took 6 bases from V and 5 from J; bases not matched to a gene: 8. CDR1 and CDR2 (germline): MNHNY, SVGAGI (reference sequence). CDR3 nucleotides: TGTGCCAGCAGCCCAGGGACAGGGCTTTATCAGCCCCAGCATTTT. It specifies CASSPGTGLYQPQHF.

The chain recombines TRBV5-4 with TRBJ2-5, with TRBD1 as a possible D gene (6 bases). V lost 1 base to trimming and J lost 3 bases, with 10 bases between them. Germline V gene lookup returns CDR1 SGHNT and CDR2 YYREEE (reference sequence). The CDR3 length is 14 residues. Here the CDR3 reads CASSLNGQKETQYF. In DNA, the CDR3 is TGTGCCAGCAGCTTGAATGGACAGAAAGAGACCCAGTACTTC.

The gene calls are TRBV3-1 (or the pseudogene TRBV3-2) and TRBJ1-3; no reliable D call. With 6 bases removed from V and 4 bases from J, the gap between germline ends came to 19 bases. CDR1 and CDR2 (germline): LGHDT, YNNKEL (reference sequence). The CDR3 totals 16 residues. The CDR3 spells CASSHSILAGGNTIYF. The CDR3 nucleotides read TGTGCCAGCAGTCACTCCATACTGGCGGGAGGAAACACCATATATTTT.

The CDR3 spells CASSQTGVSEAFF. CDR3 DNA sequence: TGCGCCAGCAGCCAGACAGGGGTATCTGAAGCTTTCTTT. The gene calls are TRBV4-3 and TRBJ1-1; 8 nucleotides align to TRBD1. Germline assignment: CDR1 LGHNA and CDR2 YSLEER. V gave up 3 bases and J gave up 6 bases; unmatched junction bases: 3. The CDR3 totals 13 residues.

This clone was seen a few times. The chain links TRBV7-9 to TRBJ2-7, with a possible D match to TRBD1 (6 bases). The germline V gene encodes CDR1 SEHNR and CDR2 FQNEAQ (reference sequence). This CDR3 has 15 residues. With 1 base removed from V and 0 bases from J, the gap between germline ends came to 10 bases. The CDR3 sequence: CASSLGDTLSYEQYF. DNA of the CDR3: TGTGCCAGCAGCTTAGGGGACACCCTCTCCTACGAGCAGTACTTC.

The genes are TRBV28 and TRBJ1-3, with unresolved D. The CDR3 is 16 amino acids. Looked up from germline, CDR1 is MDHEN and CDR2 is SYDVKM. Between the trimmed V and J ends, which lost 4 bases and 2 bases, there was a span of 15 bases. The DNA of the CDR3 is TGTGCCAGCAGTTCCCCCGCTGAGGCGACTGGAAACACCATATATTTT. It is translated as CASSSPAEATGNTIYF.

The V call is TRBV7-2, the J call TRBJ2-7; 10 bases match TRBD1. V shed 3 bases and J 5 bases; nucleotides not matched to a gene: 4. The V gene's germline CDR1 is SGHTA and CDR2 FQGNSA. The CDR3 is 14 residues long. The CDR3 coding sequence is TGTGCCAGCAGCTTGACAGGGGGCATCGACGAGCAGTACTTC. Its translation is CASSLTGGIDEQYF.

This sequence joins TRBV6-5 and TRBJ1-5, with D possibly TRBD1 on 6 matching bases. CDR3 size: 14 residues. The V gene's germline CDR1 is MNHEY and CDR2 SVGAGI. The V end lost 3 bases, the J end lost 6 bases, and 12 bases lay between the germline ends. CDR3 residues: CASSYKGQGQPQHF. CDR3 DNA sequence: TGTGCCAGCAGTTATAAGGGACAAGGTCAGCCCCAGCATTTT.

The CDR3 spells CASSLGGGPGYTF. DNA for the CDR3: TGTGCCAGCAGTTTAGGGGGCGGTCCTGGCTACACCTTC. This rearrangement joins TRBV12-3 or TRBV12-4 to TRBJ1-2; TRBD1 might be the D (5 bases). This CDR3 spans 13 amino acids. V lost 1 base, J lost 7 bases, and 10 bases lay in between.

CDR3 loop: CATRGIAGELFF. The CDR3 nucleotides read TGTGCCACTAGGGGGATCGCCGGGGAGCTGTTTTTT. The gene calls are TRBV24-1 and TRBJ2-2; a possible D gene is TRBD1 (6 bases). The V end lost 10 bases, the J end lost 6 bases, and 11 bases lay between the germline ends. This CDR3 is 12 amino acids long. Per the germline V gene, CDR1 is KGHDR and CDR2 is SFDVKD.

Details on this clone: The same CDR3 is also encoded by other DNA sequences in this sample. V usage is TRBV24-1 and J usage is TRBJ1-1; D uncertain. CDR3 size: 14 residues. Trimming cost V 7 bases and J 0 bases, with 11 bases left between them. Germline-derived CDR1 and CDR2 are KGHDR and SFDVKD. Here the CDR3 reads CATRETGMNTEAFF. CDR3 in DNA: TGTGCCACCAGGGAGACGGGGATGAACACTGAAGCTTTCTTT.

In this sample, this clone turned up once. The CDR3 region has the DNA TGTGCCACCAGCAGCGACAGGGGGAATCAGCCCCAGCATTTT. It codes for CATSSDRGNQPQHF. This sequence joins TRBV15 and TRBJ1-5; 9 positions match TRBD1. The CDR3 contains 14 residues. From germline, CDR1 is LNHNV and CDR2 YYDKDF (reference sequence). Trimming at V came to 3 bases and at J to 4 bases, leaving 1 base not matched to a gene.

The chain couples TRBV6-6 to TRBJ1-1; tentative D call: TRBD1 (5 bases). CDR1 is MNHNY and CDR2 is SVGAGI in the germline V gene (reference sequence). Trimming shortened V by 10 bases and J by 6 bases, and 18 bases separated the two germline ends. The CDR3 is 13 amino acids. This CDR3 is CATYTGEGPEAFF. DNA for the CDR3: TGTGCCACCTACACGGGAGAGGGGCCTGAAGCTTTCTTT.

The rearrangement joins TRBV5-4 to TRBJ1-2; tentatively, D is TRBD1 (5 bases). Trimming pared 4 bases from V and 3 bases from J, leaving 16 bases between. Germline V gene sequence: CDR1 SGHNT, CDR2 YYREEE (reference sequence). The CDR3 runs to 15 residues. The chain's CDR3 is CASSEGTPGDYGYTF. The CDR3 DNA follows: TGTGCCAGCAGCGAAGGGACGCCGGGGGACTATGGCTACACCTTC.

This chain joins TRBV19 and TRBJ2-5; maybe TRBD1 (6 bases). Germline CDR1 reads LNHDA; CDR2 reads SQIVND (reference sequence). Trimming shortened V by 1 base and J by 2 bases, and 11 bases separated the two germline ends. The CDR3 loop spans 15 amino acids. DNA of the CDR3: TGTGCCAGTAGTATAGGGCAGGGGCCGCAAGAGACCCAGTACTTC. Its protein is CASSIGQGPQETQYF.

The chain joins TRBV5-1 to TRBJ2-1, with 12 bases that match TRBD2. There are 15 residues in the CDR3. V shed 3 bases and J 7 bases; nucleotides not matched to a gene: 5. Germline CDR1 SGHRS, CDR2 YFSETQ. The CDR3 protein is CASSSSGGAENEQFF. The CDR3, as DNA: TGCGCCAGCAGCTCTAGCGGGGGGGCCGAAAATGAGCAGTTCTTC.

This clone was observed a single time. The chain uses TRBV2 and TRBJ1-1, with 7 bases lining up with TRBD1. The CDR3 length is 18 residues. J gave up 0 bases and V 3 bases, and 13 bases lay outside the gene matches. From germline, CDR1 is SNHLY and CDR2 FYNNEI. CDR3 in amino acids: CASSDYLTTGFMNTEAFF. The DNA of the CDR3 is TGTGCCAGCAGTGATTATCTCACGACAGGGTTCATGAACACTGAAGCTTTCTTT.

This chain joins TRBV20-1 and TRBJ1-5; the D gene is possibly TRBD1 (6 bases). The germline V gene has CDR1 DFQATT and CDR2 SNEGSKA (reference sequence). This CDR3 has 16 residues. V was cut by 3 bases and J by 4 bases, with 19 bases left in between. CDR3 sequence (DNA): TGCAGTGCTAGTTTTGGGGGGGGGCTCGTGAATCAGCCCCAGCATTTT. Protein sequence: CSASFGGGLVNQPQHF.

The CDR3 DNA reads as TGTGCCAGCAGTTTAAGGGGGCAGTTAAGCTACGAGCAGTACTTC. It codes for CASSLRGQLSYEQYF. The chain employs TRBV27 and TRBJ2-7; 7 bases are a match to TRBD1. Trimming took 2 bases from V and 3 from J; bases not matched to a gene: 7. The CDR3 runs 15 residues. Germline V gene lookup returns CDR1 MNHEY and CDR2 SMNVEV (reference sequence).

As concerns this clone: This sample includes further DNA sequences coding for the same CDR3. This chain's CDR3 is CASSLRGNQPQHF. The DNA for the CDR3 is TGTGCCAGCAGTTTACGGGGGAATCAGCCCCAGCATTTT. The V and J genes are TRBV12-3 or TRBV12-4 and TRBJ1-5; D perhaps matches TRBD1 (5 bases). The CDR3 is 13 residues long. Trimming took off 2 bases at V and 4 bases at J, with 6 bases between the two ends.

The J gene is TRBJ1-5, the V gene TRBV28; D gene unclear. There are 12 residues in the CDR3. Germline-derived CDR1 and CDR2 are MDHEN and SYDVKM. V lost 10 bases, J lost 0 bases, and 7 bases lay in between. The CDR3 nucleotides are TGTGCCACCCGGGTTAGCAATCAGCCCCAGCATTTT. Protein product: CATRVSNQPQHF. Looking up the rest from reference TRBV28 and TRBJ1-5 gives the full variable domain: DVKVTQSSRYLVKRTGEKVFLECVQDMDHENMFWYRQDPGLGLRLIYFSYDVKMKEKGDIPEGYSVSREKKERFSLILESASTNQTSMYLCATRVSNQPQHFGDGTRLSIL.

This chain joins TRBV11-2 and TRBJ2-7; TRBD2 might be the D (5 bases). Trimming pared 4 bases from V and 4 bases from J, leaving 14 bases between. The germline gives CDR1 SGHAT, CDR2 FQNNGV. The CDR3 covers 14 residues. CDR3 loop: CASSYWRAEYEQYF. CDR3 coding DNA: TGTGCCAGCAGCTATTGGAGAGCGGAGTACGAGCAGTACTTC.

The V and J genes are TRBV30 and TRBJ2-3, with 7 positions matching TRBD1. V shed 4 bases, J shed 3 bases, and the junction held 4 bases outside the gene matches. Germline loops: CDR1 GTSNPN, CDR2 SVGIG (reference sequence). This CDR3 region has 13 residues. The CDR3 spells CAWKGRGTDTQYF. CDR3 coding DNA: TGTGCCTGGAAGGGCAGGGGGACAGATACGCAGTATTTT.